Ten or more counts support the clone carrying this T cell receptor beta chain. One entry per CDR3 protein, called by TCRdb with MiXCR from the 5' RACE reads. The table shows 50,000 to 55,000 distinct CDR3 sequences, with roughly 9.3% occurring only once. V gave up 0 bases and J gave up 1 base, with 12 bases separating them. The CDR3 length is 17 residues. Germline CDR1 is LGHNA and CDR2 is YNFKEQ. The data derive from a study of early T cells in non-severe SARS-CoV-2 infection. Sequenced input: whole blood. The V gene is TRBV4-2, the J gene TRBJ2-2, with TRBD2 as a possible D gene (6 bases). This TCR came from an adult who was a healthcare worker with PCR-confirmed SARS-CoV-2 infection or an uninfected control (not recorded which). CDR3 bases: TGTGCCAGCAGCCAAGATATTTGGCGGGGGAACACCGGGGAGCTGTTTTTT. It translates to CASSQDIWRGNTGELFF.